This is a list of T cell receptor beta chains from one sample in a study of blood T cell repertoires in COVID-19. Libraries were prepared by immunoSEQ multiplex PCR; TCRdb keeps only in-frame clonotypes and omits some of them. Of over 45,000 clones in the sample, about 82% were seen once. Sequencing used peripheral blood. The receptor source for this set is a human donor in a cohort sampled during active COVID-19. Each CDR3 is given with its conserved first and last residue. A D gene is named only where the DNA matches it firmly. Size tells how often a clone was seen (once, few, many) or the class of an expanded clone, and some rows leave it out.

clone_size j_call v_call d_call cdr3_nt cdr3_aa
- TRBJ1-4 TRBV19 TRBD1 TGTGCCAGTACCCCAGAACCAGGGGGCGCAACTAATGAAAAACTGTTTTTT CASTPEPGGATNEKLFF
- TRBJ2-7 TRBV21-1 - TGTGCCAGCAGCAAAGTTTCCCAGGGGCCGGCGGATCTCACCTACGAGCAGTACTTC CASSKVSQGPADLTYEQYF
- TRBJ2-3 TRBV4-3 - TGCGCCAGCAGCCTCCTGGGGCAGGGGCCAGATACGCAGTATTTT CASSLLGQGPDTQYF
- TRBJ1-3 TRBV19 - TGTGCCAGTATGGGGAACAGGTACTCTGGAAACACCATATATTTT CASMGNRYSGNTIYF
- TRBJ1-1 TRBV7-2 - TGTGCCAGCAGCTTATATTCCTTGAACACTGAAGCTTTCTTT CASSLYSLNTEAFF
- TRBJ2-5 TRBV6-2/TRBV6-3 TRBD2 TGTGCCAGCACCCCGTCCGGGACTAGCGGGAGTGAGACCCAGTACTTC CASTPSGTSGSETQYF
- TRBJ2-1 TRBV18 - TGTGCCAGCTCACCACGGGCGGGATTCTACAATGAGCAGTTCTTC CASSPRAGFYNEQFF
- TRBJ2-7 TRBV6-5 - TGTGCCAGCAGTTACTCCAGGGTTTCCTACGAGCAGTACTTC CASSYSRVSYEQYF
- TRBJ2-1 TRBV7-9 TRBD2 TGTGCCAGCAGCCCTATAGCGGGAGGCTTCAATATTGAGCAGTTCTTC CASSPIAGGFNIEQFF
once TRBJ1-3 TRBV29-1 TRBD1 TGCAGCGTTGATGGGACAGGGACGGGAAACACCATATATTTT CSVDGTGTGNTIYF
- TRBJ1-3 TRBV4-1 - TGCGCCAGCAGCCAAGATCAGATTTCTGGAAACACCATATATTTT CASSQDQISGNTIYF
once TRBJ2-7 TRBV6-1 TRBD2 TGTGCCAGCAGTGAACCCTTCCGACTAGCCCGCTACGAGCAGTACTTC CASSEPFRLARYEQYF
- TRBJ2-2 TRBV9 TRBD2 TGTGCCAGCAGCGTAGGTATAAGGAGCGGGAGGCACACCGGGGAGCTGTTTTTT CASSVGIRSGRHTGELFF
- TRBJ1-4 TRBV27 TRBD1 TGTGCCAGCAGTCCAAGGGACAGGTCGGCAACTAATGAAAAACTGTTTTTT CASSPRDRSATNEKLFF
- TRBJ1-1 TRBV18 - TGTGCCAGCTCATCACAGGGAGCGAACACTGAAGCTTTCTTT CASSSQGANTEAFF
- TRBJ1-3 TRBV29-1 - TGCAGCGTTGAAGATTGGCAGAATAGAAACACCATATATTTT CSVEDWQNRNTIYF